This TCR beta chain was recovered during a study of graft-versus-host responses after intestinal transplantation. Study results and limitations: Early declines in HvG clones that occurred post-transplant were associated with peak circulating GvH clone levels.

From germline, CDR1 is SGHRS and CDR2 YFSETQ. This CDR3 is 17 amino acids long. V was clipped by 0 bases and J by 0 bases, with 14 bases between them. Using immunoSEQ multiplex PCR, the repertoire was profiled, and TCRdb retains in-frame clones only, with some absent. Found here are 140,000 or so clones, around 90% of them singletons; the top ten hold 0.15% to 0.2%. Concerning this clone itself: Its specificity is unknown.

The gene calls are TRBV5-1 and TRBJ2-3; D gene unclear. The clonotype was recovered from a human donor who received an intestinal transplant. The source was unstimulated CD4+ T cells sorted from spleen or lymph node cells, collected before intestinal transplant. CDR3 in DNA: TGCGCCAGCAGCTTGGTTACACAGCAGTATAGCACAGATACGCAGTATTTT. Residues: CASSLVTQQYSTDTQYF. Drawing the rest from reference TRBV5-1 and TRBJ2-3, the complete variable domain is KAGVTQTPRYLIKTRGQQVTLSCSPISGHRSVSWYQQTPGQGLQFLFEYFSETQRNKGNFPGRFSGRQFSNSRSEMNVSTLELGDSALYLCASSLVTQQYSTDTQYFGPGTRLTVL.